The clone carrying this T cell receptor beta chain has only a few counts. Its target is unknown. These data originate in a study of a mutant IDH1 vaccine in newly diagnosed glioma. General study findings and limits: Vaccine-induced immune responses were detected in approximately 92% of patients.

The sample's time point: week 5, during vaccination. A single vaccine dose contained 300 ug of mutant IDH1 20-mer peptide, and topical imiquimod was used with it. This table comes from immunoSEQ multiplex PCR, and its TCRdb copy is limited to in-frame clones, with some not included. The sample holds almost 30,000 clones, 87% seen once. CDR3 length equals 13 residues. V lost 0 bases to trimming and J lost 6 bases, with 8 bases between them. The germline CDR1 and CDR2 sequences are LNHNV and YYDKDF (reference sequence). The specimen was peripheral blood mononuclear cells (PBMCs), collected from a glioma patient whose treatment included an IDH1 peptide vaccine. The TCR sequence derives from a woman aged 40-49 years with glioma. Some clones in this sample may be carry-over from other donors' samples. The V gene is TRBV15, the J gene TRBJ1-2; D possibly corresponds to TRBD1 (5 bases). The CDR3 here is CATSREGVDGYTF. CDR3 bases: TGTGCCACCAGCAGAGAAGGGGTGGATGGCTACACCTTC.